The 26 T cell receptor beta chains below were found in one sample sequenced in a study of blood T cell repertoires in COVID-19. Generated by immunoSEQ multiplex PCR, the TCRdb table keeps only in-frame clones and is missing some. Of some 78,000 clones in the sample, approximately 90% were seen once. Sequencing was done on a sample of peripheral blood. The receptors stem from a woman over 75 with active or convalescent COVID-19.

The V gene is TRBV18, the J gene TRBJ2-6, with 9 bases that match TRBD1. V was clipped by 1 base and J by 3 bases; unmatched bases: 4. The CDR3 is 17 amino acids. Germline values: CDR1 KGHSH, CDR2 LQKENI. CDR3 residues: CASSPLQGAFGANVLTF. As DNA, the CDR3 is TGTGCCAGCTCACCACTACAGGGGGCGTTTGGGGCCAACGTCCTGACTTTC.

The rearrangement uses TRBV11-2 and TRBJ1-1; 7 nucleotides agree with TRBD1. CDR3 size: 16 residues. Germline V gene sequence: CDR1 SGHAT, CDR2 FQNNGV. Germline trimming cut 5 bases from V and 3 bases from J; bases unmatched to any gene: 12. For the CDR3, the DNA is TGTGCCAGCAGCGACTCTACTGCCAGGGGGTACACTGAAGCTTTCTTT. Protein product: CASSDSTARGYTEAFF.

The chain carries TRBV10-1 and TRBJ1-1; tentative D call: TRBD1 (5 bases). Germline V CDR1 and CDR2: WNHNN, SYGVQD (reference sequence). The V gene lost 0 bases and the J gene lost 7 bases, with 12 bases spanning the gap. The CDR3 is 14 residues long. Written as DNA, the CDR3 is TGCGCCAGCAGTGAGTCGGGAGGGACCGGTGAAGCTTTCTTT. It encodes CASSESGGTGEAFF.

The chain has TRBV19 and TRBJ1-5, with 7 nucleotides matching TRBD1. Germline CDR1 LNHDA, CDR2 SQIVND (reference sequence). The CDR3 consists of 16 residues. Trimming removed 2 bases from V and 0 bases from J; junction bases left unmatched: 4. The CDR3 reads CASSIRDRVSNQPQHF. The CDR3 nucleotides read TGTGCCAGTAGTATAAGGGACAGAGTTAGCAATCAGCCCCAGCATTTT. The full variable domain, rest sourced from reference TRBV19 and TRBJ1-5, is DGGITQSPKYLFRKEGQNVTLSCEQNLNHDAMYWYRQDPGQGLRLIYYSQIVNDFQKGDIAEGYSVSREKKESFPLTVTSAQKNPTAFYLCASSIRDRVSNQPQHFGDGTRLSIL.

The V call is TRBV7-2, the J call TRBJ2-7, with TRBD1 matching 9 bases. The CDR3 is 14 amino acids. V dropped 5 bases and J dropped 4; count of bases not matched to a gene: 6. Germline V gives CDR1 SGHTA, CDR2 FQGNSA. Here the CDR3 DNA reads TGTGCCAGCAGCCCGACAGGGGGAGGGTACGAGCAGTACTTC. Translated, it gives CASSPTGGGYEQYF.

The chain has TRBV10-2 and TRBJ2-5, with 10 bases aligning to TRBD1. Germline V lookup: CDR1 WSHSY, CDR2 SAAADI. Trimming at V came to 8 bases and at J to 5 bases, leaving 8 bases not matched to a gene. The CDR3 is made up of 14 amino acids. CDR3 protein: CASHSTGGEETQYF. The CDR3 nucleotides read TGCGCCAGCCACTCGACAGGGGGCGAGGAGACCCAGTACTTC.

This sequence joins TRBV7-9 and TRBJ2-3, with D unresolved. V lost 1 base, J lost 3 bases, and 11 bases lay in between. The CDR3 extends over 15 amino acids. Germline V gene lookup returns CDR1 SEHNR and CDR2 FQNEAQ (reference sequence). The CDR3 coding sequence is TGTGCCAGCAGCTTAGGGCAGGTTTGGACAGATACGCAGTATTTT. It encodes CASSLGQVWTDTQYF.

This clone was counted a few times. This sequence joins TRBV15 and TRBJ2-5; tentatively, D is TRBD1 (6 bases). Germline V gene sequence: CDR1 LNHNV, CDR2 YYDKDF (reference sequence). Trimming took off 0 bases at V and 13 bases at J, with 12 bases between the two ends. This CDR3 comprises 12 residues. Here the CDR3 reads CATSRDAGAGYF. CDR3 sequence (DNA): TGTGCCACCAGCAGAGATGCAGGGGCTGGGTACTTC.

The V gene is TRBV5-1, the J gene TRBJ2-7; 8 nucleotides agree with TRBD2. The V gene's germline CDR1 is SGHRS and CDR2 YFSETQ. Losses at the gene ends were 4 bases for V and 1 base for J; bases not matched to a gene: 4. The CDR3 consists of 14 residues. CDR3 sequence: CASSPLAGSYEQYF. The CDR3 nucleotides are TGCGCCAGCAGCCCTTTAGCGGGATCCTACGAGCAGTACTTC.

The CDR3 sequence: CASSRDRVSYQPQHF. The CDR3 nucleotides read TGTGCCAGTAGTAGGGACAGGGTATCATATCAGCCCCAGCATTTT. This chain connects TRBV19 to TRBJ1-5; TRBD1 matches at 9 bases. The CDR3 has 15 residues. The germline V gene encodes CDR1 LNHDA and CDR2 SQIVND (reference sequence). Trimming removed 4 bases from V and 5 bases from J; junction bases left unmatched: 6.

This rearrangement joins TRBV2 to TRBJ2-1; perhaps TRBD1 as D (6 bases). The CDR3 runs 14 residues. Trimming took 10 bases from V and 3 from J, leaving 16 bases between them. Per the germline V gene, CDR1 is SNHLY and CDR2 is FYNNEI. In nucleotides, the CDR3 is TGTGCCACCACCGGGACAATAGTCTACAATGAGCAGTTCTTC. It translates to CATTGTIVYNEQFF.

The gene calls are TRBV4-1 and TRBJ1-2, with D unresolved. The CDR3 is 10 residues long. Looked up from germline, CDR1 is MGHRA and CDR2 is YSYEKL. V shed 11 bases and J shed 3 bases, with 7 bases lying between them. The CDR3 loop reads CASGDYGYTF. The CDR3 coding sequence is TGCGCCTCTGGAGACTATGGCTACACCTTC.

The CDR3 sequence is CASSPPQLESPYNEQFF. CDR3 nucleotides: TGCGCCAGCAGCCCACCCCAACTGGAGTCCCCTTACAATGAGCAGTTCTTC. V usage is TRBV4-1 and J usage is TRBJ2-1; D ambiguous. CDR3 length: 17 residues. Trimming removed 4 bases at V and 4 bases at J, with 20 bases between. Germline V gives CDR1 MGHRA, CDR2 YSYEKL.

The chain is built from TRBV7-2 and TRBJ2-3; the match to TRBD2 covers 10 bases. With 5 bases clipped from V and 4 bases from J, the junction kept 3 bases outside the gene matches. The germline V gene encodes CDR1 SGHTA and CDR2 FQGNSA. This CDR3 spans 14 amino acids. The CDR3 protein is CASSLGLAPDTQYF. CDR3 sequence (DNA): TGTGCCAGCAGCCTGGGACTAGCGCCAGATACGCAGTATTTT.

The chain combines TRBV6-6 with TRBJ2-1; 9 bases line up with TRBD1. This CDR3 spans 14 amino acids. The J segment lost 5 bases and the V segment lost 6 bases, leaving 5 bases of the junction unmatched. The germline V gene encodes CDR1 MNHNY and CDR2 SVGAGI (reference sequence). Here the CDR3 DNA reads TGTGCCAGCAGGGGGGGGACAGGGCACAATGAGCAGTTCTTC. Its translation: CASRGGTGHNEQFF.

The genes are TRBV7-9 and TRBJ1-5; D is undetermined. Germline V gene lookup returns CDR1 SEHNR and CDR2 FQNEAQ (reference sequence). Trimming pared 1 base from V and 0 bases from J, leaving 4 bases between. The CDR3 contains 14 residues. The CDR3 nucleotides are TGTGCCAGCAGCTTAGACAGTAGCAATCAGCCCCAGCATTTT. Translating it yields CASSLDSSNQPQHF.

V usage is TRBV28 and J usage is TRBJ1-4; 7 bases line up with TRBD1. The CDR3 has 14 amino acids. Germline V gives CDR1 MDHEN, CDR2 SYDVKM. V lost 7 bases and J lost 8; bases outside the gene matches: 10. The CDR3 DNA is TGTGCCAGCATCGCGAGGGGGCTTGGGGAAAAACTGTTTTTT. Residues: CASIARGLGEKLFF.

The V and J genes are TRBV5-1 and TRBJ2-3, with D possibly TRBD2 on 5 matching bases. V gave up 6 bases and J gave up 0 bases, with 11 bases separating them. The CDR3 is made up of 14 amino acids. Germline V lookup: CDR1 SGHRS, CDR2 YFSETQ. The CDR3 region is CASKRAASTDTQYF. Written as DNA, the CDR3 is TGCGCCAGCAAGAGGGCAGCTAGCACAGATACGCAGTATTTT.

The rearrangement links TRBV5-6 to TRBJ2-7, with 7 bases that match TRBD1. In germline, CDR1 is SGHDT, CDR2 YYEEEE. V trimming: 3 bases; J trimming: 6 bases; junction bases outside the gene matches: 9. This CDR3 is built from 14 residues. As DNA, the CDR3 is TGTGCCAGCAGCTATCTACAGGGGAAGGGCGAGCAGTACTTC. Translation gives CASSYLQGKGEQYF.

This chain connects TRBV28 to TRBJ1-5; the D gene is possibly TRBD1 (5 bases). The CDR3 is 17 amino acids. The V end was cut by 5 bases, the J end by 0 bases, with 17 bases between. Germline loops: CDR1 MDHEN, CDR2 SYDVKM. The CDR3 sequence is CASSTIVRQISNQPQHF. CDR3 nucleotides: TGTGCCAGCAGTACCATCGTCCGACAGATTAGCAATCAGCCCCAGCATTTT.

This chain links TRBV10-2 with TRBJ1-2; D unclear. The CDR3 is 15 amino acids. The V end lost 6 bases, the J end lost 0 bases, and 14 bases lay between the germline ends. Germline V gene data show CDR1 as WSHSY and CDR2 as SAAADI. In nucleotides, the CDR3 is TGCGCCAGCAGGAGGACCGGGGATGCTAACTATGGCTACACCTTC. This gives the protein CASRRTGDANYGYTF.

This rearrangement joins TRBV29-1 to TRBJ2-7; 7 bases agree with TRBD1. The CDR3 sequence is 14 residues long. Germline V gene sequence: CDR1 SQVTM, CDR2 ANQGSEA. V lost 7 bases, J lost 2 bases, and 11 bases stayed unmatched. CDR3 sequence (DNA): TGCAGCGCCCAGGCCCGGGACAGAGCCTACGAGCAGTACTTC. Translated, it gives CSAQARDRAYEQYF.

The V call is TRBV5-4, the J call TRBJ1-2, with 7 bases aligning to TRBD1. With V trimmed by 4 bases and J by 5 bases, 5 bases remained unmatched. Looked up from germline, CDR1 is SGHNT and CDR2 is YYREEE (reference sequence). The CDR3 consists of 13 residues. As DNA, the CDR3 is TGTGCCAGCAGCGAACAACAGGGGTATGGCTACACCTTC. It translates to CASSEQQGYGYTF.

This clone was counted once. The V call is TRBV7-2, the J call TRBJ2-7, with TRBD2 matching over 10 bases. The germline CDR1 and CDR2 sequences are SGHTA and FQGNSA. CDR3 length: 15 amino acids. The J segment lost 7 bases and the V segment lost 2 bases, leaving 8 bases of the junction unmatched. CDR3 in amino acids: CASSLLAAGGREQYF. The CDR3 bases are TGTGCCAGCAGCTTACTAGCAGCGGGGGGGCGTGAGCAGTACTTC. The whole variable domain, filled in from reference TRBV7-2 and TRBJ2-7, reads GAGVSQSPSNKVTEKGKDVELRCDPISGHTALYWYRQSLGQGLEFLIYFQGNSAPDKSGLPSDRFSAERTGGSVSTLTIQRTQQEDSAVYLCASSLLAAGGREQYFGPGTRLTVT.

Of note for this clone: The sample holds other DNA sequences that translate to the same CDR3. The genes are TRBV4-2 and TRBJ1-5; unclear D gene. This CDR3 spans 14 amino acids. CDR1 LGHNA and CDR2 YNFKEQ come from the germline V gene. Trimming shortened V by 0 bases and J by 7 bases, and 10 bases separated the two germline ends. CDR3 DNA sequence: TGTGCCAGCAGCCAAGACGGCGGAAACCAGCCCCAGCATTTT. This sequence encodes CASSQDGGNQPQHF.

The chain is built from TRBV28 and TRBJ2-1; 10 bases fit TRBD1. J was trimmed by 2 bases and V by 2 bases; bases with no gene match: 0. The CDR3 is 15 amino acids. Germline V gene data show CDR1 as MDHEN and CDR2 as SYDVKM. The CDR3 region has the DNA TGTGCCAGCAGTTTAGGGACAGGGGCCTACAATGAGCAGTTCTTC. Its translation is CASSLGTGAYNEQFF.